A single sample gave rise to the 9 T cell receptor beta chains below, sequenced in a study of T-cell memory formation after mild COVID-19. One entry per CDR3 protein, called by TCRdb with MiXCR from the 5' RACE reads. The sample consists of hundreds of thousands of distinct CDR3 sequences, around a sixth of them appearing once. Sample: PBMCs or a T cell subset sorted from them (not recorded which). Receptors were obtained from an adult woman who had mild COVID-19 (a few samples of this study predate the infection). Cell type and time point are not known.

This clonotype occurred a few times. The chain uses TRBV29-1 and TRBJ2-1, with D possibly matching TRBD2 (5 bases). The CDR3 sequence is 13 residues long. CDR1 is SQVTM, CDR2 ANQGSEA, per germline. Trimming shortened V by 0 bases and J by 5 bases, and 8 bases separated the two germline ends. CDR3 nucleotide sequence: TGCAGCGTTGAAGACGACTATAACAATGAGCAGTTCTTC. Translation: CSVEDDYNNEQFF.

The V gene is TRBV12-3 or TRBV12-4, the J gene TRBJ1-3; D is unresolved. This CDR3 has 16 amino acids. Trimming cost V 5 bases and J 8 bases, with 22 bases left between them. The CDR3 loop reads CASSRGAPLGSDTIYF. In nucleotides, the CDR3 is TGTGCCAGCAGTCGAGGAGCCCCATTGGGGTCGGACACCATATATTTT.

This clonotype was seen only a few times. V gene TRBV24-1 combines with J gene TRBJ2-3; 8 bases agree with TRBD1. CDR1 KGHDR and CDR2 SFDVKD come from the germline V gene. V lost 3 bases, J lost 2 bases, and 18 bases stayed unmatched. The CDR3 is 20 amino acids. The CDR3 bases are TGTGCCACCAGTGATCCCCCGACAGGGGACTTGGGGCGAGACACAGATACGCAGTATTTT. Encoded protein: CATSDPPTGDLGRDTDTQYF.

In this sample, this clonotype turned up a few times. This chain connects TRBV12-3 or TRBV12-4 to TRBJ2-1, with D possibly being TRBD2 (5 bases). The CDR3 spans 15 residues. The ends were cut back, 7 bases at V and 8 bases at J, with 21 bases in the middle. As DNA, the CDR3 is TGTGCCAGCACCGCATCGTCCCGGGGTTGGGATGAGCAGTTCTTC. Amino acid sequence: CASTASSRGWDEQFF.

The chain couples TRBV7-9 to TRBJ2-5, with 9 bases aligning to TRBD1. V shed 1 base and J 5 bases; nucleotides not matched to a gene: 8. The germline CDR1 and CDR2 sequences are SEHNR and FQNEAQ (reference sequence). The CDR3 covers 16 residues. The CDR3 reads CASSLGLFDRGETQYF. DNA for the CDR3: TGTGCCAGCAGCTTAGGGTTATTCGACAGGGGGGAGACCCAGTACTTC.

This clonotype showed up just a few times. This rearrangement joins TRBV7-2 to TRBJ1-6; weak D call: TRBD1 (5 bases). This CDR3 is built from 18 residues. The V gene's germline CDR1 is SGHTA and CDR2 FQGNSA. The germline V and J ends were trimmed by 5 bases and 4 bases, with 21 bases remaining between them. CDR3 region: CASSPLASGLTYNSPLHF. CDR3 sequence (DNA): TGTGCCAGCAGCCCCCTAGCGTCGGGGCTCACGTATAATTCACCCCTCCACTTT.

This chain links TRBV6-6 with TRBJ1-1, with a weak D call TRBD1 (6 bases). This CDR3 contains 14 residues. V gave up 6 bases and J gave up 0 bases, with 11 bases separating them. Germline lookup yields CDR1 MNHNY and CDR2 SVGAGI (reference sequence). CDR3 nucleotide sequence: TGTGCCAGCAGATCTCAGGGGATGAACACTGAAGCTTTCTTT. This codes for CASRSQGMNTEAFF.

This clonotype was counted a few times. The CDR3 sequence: CASSYPAKASYEQYF. The CDR3 DNA reads as TGTGCCAGCAGTTACCCAGCTAAGGCCTCCTACGAGCAGTACTTC. V usage is TRBV6-2 or TRBV6-3 and J usage is TRBJ2-7; no firm D call. V lost 2 bases to trimming and J lost 0 bases, with 11 bases between them. The CDR3 covers 15 residues. The germline V gene has CDR1 MNHEY and CDR2 SVGEGT.

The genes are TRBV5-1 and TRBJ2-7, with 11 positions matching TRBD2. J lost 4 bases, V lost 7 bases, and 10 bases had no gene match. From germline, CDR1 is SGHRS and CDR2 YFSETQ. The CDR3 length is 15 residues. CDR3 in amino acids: CASAETSGGPYEQYF. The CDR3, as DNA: TGCGCCAGCGCCGAAACTAGCGGGGGACCGTACGAGCAGTACTTC. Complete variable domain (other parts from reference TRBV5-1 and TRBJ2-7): KAGVTQTPRYLIKTRGQQVTLSCSPISGHRSVSWYQQTPGQGLQFLFEYFSETQRNKGNFPGRFSGRQFSNSRSEMNVSTLELGDSALYLCASAETSGGPYEQYFGPGTRLTVT.